A selection of T cell receptor beta chains follows, all from one sample in a study of blood T cell repertoires in COVID-19. TCRdb keeps only in-frame clones here, not all; method: immunoSEQ multiplex PCR. The sample has about 60,000 clones, about 77% seen once. The specimen sequenced was peripheral blood. The origin of the receptors is a human donor in a cohort sampled during active COVID-19. Both conserved end residues are part of each CDR3. A D gene is named only where the DNA matches it firmly. Only part of the rows carry a size: once, few, many, or a class if the clone is expanded.

TRBD2,TRBJ2-3,few,TRBV7-9,CASSFLAGTGDTQYF,TGTGCCAGCAGCTTCTTAGCGGGAACGGGAGATACGCAGTATTTT
NA,TRBJ1-1,NA,TRBV3-1/TRBV3-2,CASSQERTARNTEAFF,TGTGCCAGCAGCCAAGAGAGGACAGCGCGAAACACTGAAGCTTTCTTT
NA,TRBJ1-1,once,TRBV27,CASRSLDAMNTEAFF,TGTGCCAGCAGATCCCTCGATGCTATGAACACTGAAGCTTTCTTT
TRBD1,TRBJ2-7,NA,TRBV4-3,CASSQVDRGNSYEQYF,TGCGCCAGCAGCCAAGTGGACAGGGGAAATTCCTACGAGCAGTACTTC
TRBD1,TRBJ1-5,few,TRBV11-2,CASSLVGRTGSNQPQHF,TGTGCCAGCAGCTTAGTCGGGCGGACAGGAAGCAATCAGCCCCAGCATTTT
TRBD1,TRBJ2-1,NA,TRBV28,CASSSILGQGTLNEQFF,TGTGCCAGCAGTTCCATCCTCGGACAGGGAACTCTCAATGAGCAGTTCTTC
TRBD1,TRBJ1-4,NA,TRBV30,CASNNRQGEGEKLFF,TGTGCCTCTAACAATCGACAGGGAGAGGGTGAAAAACTGTTTTTT
NA,TRBJ1-5,NA,TRBV5-1,CASSPGGGGQPQHF,TGCGCCAGCAGCCCCGGTGGGGGAGGGCAGCCCCAGCATTTT
TRBD1,TRBJ1-1,NA,TRBV7-9,CASSLAGTGGNGVAFF,TGTGCCAGCAGCTTAGCGGGGACAGGGGGAAATGGGGTGGCTTTCTTT
NA,TRBJ2-5,NA,TRBV6-2/TRBV6-3,CASSHRLVGETQYF,TGTGCCAGCAGTCACCGACTAGTTGGAGAGACCCAGTACTTC
NA,TRBJ1-2,few,TRBV4-3,CASRKTGSNYGYTF,TGCGCCAGCAGGAAGACAGGTTCTAACTATGGCTACACCTTC
NA,TRBJ2-5,few,TRBV30,CAWSTIETQYF,TGTGCCTGGAGTACTATTGAGACCCAGTACTTC
NA,TRBJ2-6,NA,TRBV19,CASSYRQGSAGANVLTF,TGTGCCAGTAGTTACCGGCAGGGGTCGGCTGGGGCCAACGTCCTGACTTTC
TRBD1,TRBJ1-2,NA,TRBV28,CASSSHSGTGSYGYTF,TGTGCCAGCAGTTCACATTCTGGGACAGGGAGCTATGGCTACACCTTC
TRBD1,TRBJ2-7,NA,TRBV4-1,CASSQDPTGGLSEQYF,TGCGCCAGCAGCCAAGATCCGACAGGGGGTTTATCCGAGCAGTACTTC
TRBD1,TRBJ2-5,NA,TRBV27,CASSSYYHSGQLQETQYF,TGTGCCAGCAGTTCCTACTACCATTCGGGACAGCTCCAAGAGACCCAGTACTTC
NA,TRBJ2-2,NA,TRBV7-9,CASSFGASSAGELFF,TGTGCCAGCAGCTTTGGGGCTAGTAGTGCCGGGGAGCTGTTTTTT
TRBD1,TRBJ2-2,few,TRBV11-2,CASSFQTGLAGELFF,TGTGCCAGCAGCTTCCAGACAGGGCTGGCCGGGGAGCTGTTTTTT
NA,TRBJ2-5,NA,TRBV6-5,CASRKLETQYF,TGTGCCAGCAGGAAGCTTGAGACCCAGTACTTC
NA,TRBJ2-3,NA,TRBV4-1,CASSQEVTGVDTQYF,TGCGCCAGCAGCCAAGAGGTAACGGGAGTGGATACGCAGTATTTT
NA,TRBJ2-2,NA,TRBV7-3,CASSPQVSGELFF,TGTGCCAGCAGCCCCCAGGTTTCCGGGGAGCTGTTTTTT
NA,TRBJ2-3,NA,TRBV9,CASSPGPTTDTQYF,TGTGCCAGCAGCCCAGGCCCTACCACAGATACGCAGTATTTT
NA,TRBJ2-3,once,TRBV2,CASSSSTDTQYF,TGTGCCAGCAGTAGCAGCACAGATACGCAGTATTTT
NA,TRBJ2-1,NA,TRBV24-1,CATSDLSTGGNNEQFF,TGTGCCACCAGTGATTTGTCGACAGGAGGTAACAATGAGCAGTTCTTC
TRBD2,TRBJ2-2,NA,TRBV6-5,CASDNSGRGTGELFF,TGTGCCAGCGATAATAGCGGGAGGGGCACCGGGGAGCTGTTTTTT
TRBD1,TRBJ1-2,NA,TRBV19,CASTAGTGVYGYTF,TGTGCCAGTACCGCCGGGACAGGGGTTTATGGCTACACCTTC
TRBD2,TRBJ2-1,NA,TRBV13,CASSLEERGSLYNEQFF,TGTGCCAGCAGCTTAGAAGAGCGGGGGTCCTTATACAATGAGCAGTTCTTC
NA,TRBJ2-7,NA,TRBV6-5,CASSYKELSYEQYF,TGTGCCAGCAGTTATAAGGAGTTGTCGTACGAGCAGTACTTC
TRBD2,TRBJ2-1,many,TRBV30,CAWSGMREESYNEQFF,TGTGCCTGGAGTGGGATGCGGGAGGAGTCCTACAATGAGCAGTTCTTC
NA,TRBJ1-4,NA,TRBV2,CASSESGRGNEKLFF,TGTGCCAGCAGTGAATCGGGCAGGGGAAATGAAAAACTGTTTTTT
NA,TRBJ1-2,NA,TRBV7-2,CASSLELYGYTF,TGTGCCAGCAGCCTCGAACTCTATGGCTACACCTTC
TRBD1,TRBJ1-2,once,TRBV7-9,CASSLATGDDGYTF,TGTGCCAGCAGCTTAGCGACAGGGGATGATGGCTACACCTTC
TRBD2,TRBJ2-3,NA,TRBV2,CASSAGLAGGTDTQYF,TGTGCCAGCAGCGCTGGACTAGCGGGGGGCACAGATACGCAGTATTTT
TRBD1,TRBJ2-7,NA,TRBV25-1,CASSLPPGQGADEQYF,TGTGCCAGCAGTCTGCCGCCGGGACAGGGGGCGGACGAGCAGTACTTC
NA,TRBJ1-4,NA,TRBV5-1,CASSLMQAGEKLFF,TGCGCCAGCAGCTTGATGCAGGCTGGGGAAAAACTGTTTTTT
TRBD1,TRBJ1-6,NA,TRBV27,CASSTTGVVGSPLHF,TGTGCCAGCAGTACAACAGGGGTGGTCGGTTCACCCCTCCACTTT
TRBD1,TRBJ1-4,NA,TRBV15,CATKQGVGEKLFF,TGTGCCACGAAGCAGGGGGTAGGCGAAAAACTGTTTTTT
TRBD1,TRBJ1-1,NA,TRBV2,CASSVGQGSTEAFF,TGTGCCAGCAGTGTGGGACAGGGTAGCACTGAAGCTTTCTTT
NA,TRBJ1-1,few,TRBV5-4,CASSLARANTEAFF,TGTGCCAGCAGTTTAGCCAGGGCCAACACTGAAGCTTTCTTT
NA,TRBJ2-3,NA,TRBV5-1,CASSLAGDTQYF,TGCGCCAGCAGCTTAGCGGGAGATACGCAGTATTTT
NA,TRBJ1-3,NA,TRBV7-9,CASSLRQENTIYF,TGTGCCAGCAGCTTAAGGCAGGAAAACACCATATATTTT
TRBD1,TRBJ1-2,NA,TRBV6-6,CASSYSRDRSNYGYTF,TGTGCCAGCAGTTACTCAAGGGACAGATCTAACTATGGCTACACCTTC
TRBD1,TRBJ1-1,NA,TRBV25-1,CASTDDRGGTEAFF,TGTGCCAGCACCGATGACAGGGGTGGAACTGAAGCTTTCTTT
TRBD2,TRBJ2-1,few,TRBV7-9,CASSLDTWTSSPQFF,TGTGCCAGCAGCTTAGATACCTGGACTAGCTCACCGCAGTTCTTC
TRBD1,TRBJ2-2,NA,TRBV18,CASQRDRDTGELFF,TGTGCCAGCCAACGGGACAGAGACACCGGGGAGCTGTTTTTT
TRBD1,TRBJ2-1,NA,TRBV4-1,CASSQEDRGSYNEQFF,TGCGCCAGCAGCCAAGAAGACAGGGGTTCGTACAATGAGCAGTTCTTC